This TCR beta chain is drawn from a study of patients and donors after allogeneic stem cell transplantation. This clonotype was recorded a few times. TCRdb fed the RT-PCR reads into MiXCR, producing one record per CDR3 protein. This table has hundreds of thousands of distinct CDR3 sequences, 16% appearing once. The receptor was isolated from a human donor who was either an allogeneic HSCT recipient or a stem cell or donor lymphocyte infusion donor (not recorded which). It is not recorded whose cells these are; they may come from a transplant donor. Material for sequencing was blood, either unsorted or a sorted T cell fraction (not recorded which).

The CDR3 region is CATSRVGGRYEQYF. Here the CDR3 DNA reads TGTGCCACCAGCAGAGTAGGGGGGCGCTACGAGCAGTACTTC. The chain couples TRBV15 to TRBJ2-7; perhaps D is TRBD1 or TRBD2 (6 bases each). V lost 1 base to trimming and J lost 3 bases, with 10 bases between them. The CDR3 length is 14 residues. Germline V lookup: CDR1 LNHNV, CDR2 YYDKDF (reference sequence).